These 14 T cell receptor beta chains originate from one sample sequenced in a study of Ad26.COV2.S vaccination and SARS-CoV-2 variants. Stated treatment: 15 to 20 received Ad26.COV2.S at low or high dose, single or two shots; several received placebo; per-sample allocation not given. The investigators took samples on day 63 after the first vaccine or placebo injection. Only in-frame clones appear in the TCRdb table, and some are missing; sequencing was by immunoSEQ multiplex PCR. The sample yields about 320,000 clones, 90% seen once. The sequenced sample was peripheral blood, obtained in a trial of Ad26.COV2.S vaccine versus placebo. These receptor sequences come from a person between 18 and 65 years old who received the Ad26.COV2.S COVID-19 vaccine or a placebo.

CDR3 DNA sequence: TGTGCCAGCAGTTACTCGACCGGGGGTGATGAAAAACTGTTTTTT. This codes for CASSYSTGGDEKLFF. The genes are TRBV6-5 and TRBJ1-4; a possible D gene is TRBD1 (5 bases). The CDR3 is 15 amino acids. CDR1 MNHEY and CDR2 SVGAGI come from the germline V gene. V shed 0 bases and J shed 6 bases, with 11 bases lying between them.

The CDR3 DNA sequence: TGTGCCAGCAGCCAAGATTGGCCTAGCGGGGCATCAGATACGCAGTATTTT. This gives the protein CASSQDWPSGASDTQYF. The genes are TRBV4-2 and TRBJ2-3; TRBD2 agrees at 9 bases. After removal of 0 bases from V and 4 bases from J, the junction contained 8 bases not matched to a gene. CDR1 is LGHNA, CDR2 YNFKEQ, per germline. This CDR3 contains 17 residues.

The J gene is TRBJ1-1, the V gene TRBV7-3, with 9 nucleotides matching TRBD1. Looked up from germline, CDR1 is SGHTA and CDR2 is FQGTGA. V shed 6 bases, J shed 10 bases, and the junction held 15 bases outside the gene matches. This CDR3 is built from 15 residues. CDR3: CASRPSAPGQGRAFF. CDR3 in DNA: TGTGCCAGCAGACCTTCAGCCCCGGGACAGGGTAGAGCTTTCTTT.

This clone occurred once. The chain is built from TRBV13 and TRBJ2-2, with D perhaps assigned TRBD1 or TRBD2 (5 bases each). Germline V CDR1 and CDR2: PRHDT, FYEKMQ (reference sequence). V was pared by 4 bases and J by 7 bases, with 10 bases between. This CDR3 has 13 residues. The CDR3 here is CASSSGADGELFF. In DNA form, the CDR3 reads TGTGCCAGCAGCTCCGGGGCTGACGGGGAGCTGTTTTTT.

V usage is TRBV18 and J usage is TRBJ2-5; possible D gene TRBD2, 5 bases. This CDR3 region has 15 residues. V lost 3 bases and J lost 2, with 13 bases in between. Germline V gives CDR1 KGHSH, CDR2 LQKENI. The CDR3 DNA reads as TGTGCCAGCTCACCGCGGGCCAGCCAGCAAGAGACCCAGTACTTC. Translation: CASSPRASQQETQYF.

On this clone itself: The sample carries other DNA sequences with the same CDR3. The rearrangement uses TRBV11-3 and TRBJ2-5, with a tentative D call TRBD1 (5 bases). The CDR3 length is 14 residues. Germline CDR1 SGHNT, CDR2 YENEEA. Trimming left V 1 base short and J 1 base short, with 7 bases between. CDR3 sequence (DNA): TGTGCCAGCAGCTTAGGGGGCGGCCAAGAGACCCAGTACTTC. Translating it yields CASSLGGGQETQYF.

The gene calls are TRBV7-2 and TRBJ2-3, with 12 bases matching TRBD2. Losses at the gene ends were 5 bases for V and 6 bases for J; bases not matched to a gene: 18. This CDR3 comprises 19 residues. The germline V gene encodes CDR1 SGHTA and CDR2 FQGNSA. The CDR3 reads CASSPRGSASGGAFDTQYF. For the CDR3, the DNA is TGTGCCAGCAGCCCCCGAGGATCGGCTAGCGGGGGGGCCTTCGATACGCAGTATTTT.

V and J are TRBV7-7 and TRBJ2-3, with TRBD1 identical over 7 bases. Germline CDR1 and CDR2: SSHAT and FNYEAQ (reference sequence). This CDR3 has 15 residues. With 3 bases clipped from V and 0 bases from J, the junction kept 3 bases outside the gene matches. In nucleotides, the CDR3 is TGTGCCAGCAGCTTCGGGACAGCTAGCACAGATACGCAGTATTTT. It yields the protein CASSFGTASTDTQYF.

The V call is TRBV27, the J call TRBJ2-7; the match to TRBD2 covers 9 bases. Germline V lookup: CDR1 MNHEY, CDR2 SMNVEV (reference sequence). This CDR3 is 17 amino acids long. V lost 2 bases, J lost 2 bases, and 10 bases stayed unmatched. CDR3 DNA: TGTGCCAGCAGTTTAACAACCGGGACTAGCACAACCTACGAGCAGTACGTC. Translating it yields CASSLTTGTSTTYEQYV.

This rearrangement joins TRBV6-4 to TRBJ2-1; 11 nucleotides align to TRBD2. CDR1 and CDR2 from the germline V gene are MRHNA and SNTAGT. This CDR3 is built from 15 residues. V lost 0 bases, J lost 6 bases, and 1 base stayed unmatched. CDR3: CASSDSSGGANEQFF. DNA of the CDR3: TGTGCCAGCAGTGACTCTAGCGGGGGGGCCAATGAGCAGTTCTTC.

V gene TRBV7-2 combines with J gene TRBJ2-5, with unresolved D. Germline V gene data show CDR1 as SGHTA and CDR2 as FQGNSA. Trimming took off 3 bases at V and 5 bases at J, with 7 bases between the two ends. CDR3 size: 12 residues. CDR3 in DNA: TGTGCCAGCAGCTTCCGTGCGGAGACCCAGTACTTC. Protein sequence: CASSFRAETQYF. Supplemented by reference TRBV7-2 and TRBJ2-5, the full variable domain reads GAGVSQSPSNKVTEKGKDVELRCDPISGHTALYWYRQSLGQGLEFLIYFQGNSAPDKSGLPSDRFSAERTGGSVSTLTIQRTQQEDSAVYLCASSFRAETQYFGPGTRLLVL.

The rearrangement joins TRBV5-4 to TRBJ2-3; D uncertain. Germline values: CDR1 SGHNT, CDR2 YYREEE (reference sequence). V shed 2 bases and J shed 1 base, with 11 bases lying between them. The CDR3 has 15 residues. CDR3 sequence (DNA): TGTGCCAGCAGCTTCGAAGCGCTGGGCACAGATACGCAGTATTTT. The encoded protein is CASSFEALGTDTQYF.

This clone was recorded only once. CDR3 sequence: CASSQEVQNTEAFF. CDR3 nucleotide sequence: TGCGCCAGCAGCCAAGAGGTACAGAACACTGAAGCTTTCTTT. V gene TRBV4-1 combines with J gene TRBJ1-1; unclear D gene. Trimming took off 0 bases at V and 1 base at J, with 6 bases between the two ends. From germline, CDR1 is MGHRA and CDR2 YSYEKL. This CDR3 is built from 14 residues.

This clone was seen a handful of times. The V gene is TRBV7-9, the J gene TRBJ1-2; tentatively, D is TRBD1 (6 bases). The length of the CDR3 is 16 residues. V dropped 3 bases and J dropped 3 bases, with 17 bases sitting between them. The germline V gene has CDR1 SEHNR and CDR2 FQNEAQ (reference sequence). The CDR3 coding sequence is TGTGCCAGCAGCTTGTCGTCGGTTGGGGGCGACTATGGCTACACCTTC. This encodes CASSLSSVGGDYGYTF. The full variable domain, completed using reference TRBV7-9 and TRBJ1-2, is DTGVSQNPRHKITKRGQNVTFRCDPISEHNRLYWYRQTLGQGPEFLTYFQNEAQLEKSRLLSDRFSAERPKGSFSTLEIQRTEQGDSAMYLCASSLSSVGGDYGYTFGSGTRLTVV.